The 29 T cell receptor beta chains below come from one sample, sequenced in a study of PD-1 blockade in classical Hodgkin lymphoma. The time point here: newly diagnosed, previously untreated cHL patient sample. Magnetic negative selection was used to purify CD4+ T cells from PBMCs that had been thawed. Clones were sequenced by immunoSEQ multiplex PCR, and TCRdb holds only the in-frame ones, with some missing. The sample lists under 35,000 clones; 70% to 90% were seen once. Sequencing was carried out using CD4+ T cells from blood. The receptors come from a human donor with classical Hodgkin lymphoma.

On this clone: One end of the junction varies from germline; a read error may be responsible. The V gene is TRBV2, the J gene TRBJ2-1, with 7 bases lining up with TRBD2. The CDR3 contains 14 residues. Germline V gene sequence: CDR1 SNHLY, CDR2 FYNNEI. CDR3 sequence reads: CASREAGRYNEQFF. CDR3 nucleotide sequence: TGTGCCAGCAGGGAAGCGGGGCGTTACAATGAGCAGTTCTTC.

V and J are TRBV5-6 and TRBJ1-1, with D perhaps TRBD1 (5 bases). The CDR3 covers 12 residues. V was trimmed by 4 bases and J by 10 bases, leaving 14 bases between them. Germline loops: CDR1 SGHDT, CDR2 YYEEEE. CDR3 bases: TGTGCCAGCAGCCCGGTAATCGGGGCAGCTTTCTTT. Amino acid sequence: CASSPVIGAAFF. The full variable domain, its missing parts supplied by reference TRBV5-6 and TRBJ1-1, is DAGVTQSPTHLIKTRGQQVTLRCSPKSGHDTVSWYQQALGQGPQFIFQYYEEEERQRGNFPDRFSGHQFPNYSSELNVNALLLGDSALYLCASSPVIGAAFFGQGTRLTVV.

The chain links TRBV21-1 to TRBJ1-5; no check of the table's D call, TRBD1, against the DNA was made. TRBV21-1 counts as a pseudogene. The CDR3 loop spans 16 amino acids. CDR3 sequence reads: CASSKARGQWNQPQHF. The CDR3 nucleotides read TGTGCCAGCAGCAAAGCCAGGGGGCAGTGGAATCAGCCCCAGCATTTT.

The V and J genes are TRBV28 and TRBJ2-3, with a tentative D call TRBD2 (7 bases). From germline, CDR1 is MDHEN and CDR2 SYDVKM. This CDR3 is built from 18 residues. The ends were cut back, 1 base at V and 5 bases at J, with 22 bases in the middle. The CDR3 protein is CASSLFGGGAGERDTQYF. As DNA, the CDR3 is TGTGCCAGCAGTTTATTCGGGGGCGGGGCGGGAGAAAGAGATACGCAGTATTTT.

The rearrangement links TRBV29-1 to TRBJ2-7; TRBD1 agrees at 10 bases. The length of the CDR3 is 14 residues. Germline V gene data show CDR1 as SQVTM and CDR2 as ANQGSEA. With 6 bases clipped from V and 2 bases from J, the junction kept 7 bases outside the gene matches. The CDR3 bases are TGCAGCGTCCAGGCGGACAGGGGGACCTACGAGCAGTACTTC. Amino acids: CSVQADRGTYEQYF.

This clone appeared a single time. V and J are TRBV10-2 and TRBJ2-1, with 10 bases aligning to TRBD2. Germline V lookup: CDR1 WSHSY, CDR2 SAAADI. The CDR3 is 16 residues long. The V segment lost 1 base and the J segment 9 bases; nucleotides outside the gene matches: 9. The CDR3 bases are TGCGCCAGCAGTGAGTATCCTAGCGGGAGTGATGGTGAGCAGTTCTTC. This gives the protein CASSEYPSGSDGEQFF.

The CDR3 here is CATSRGSSGRILLREQYF. The CDR3 region has the DNA TGTGCCACCAGCAGAGGAAGTAGCGGGAGGATACTCCTACGGGAGCAGTACTTC. The chain combines TRBV15 with TRBJ2-7; 10 bases are a match to TRBD2. The junction had 16 bases not matched to a gene; V was cut back by 1 base and J by 7 bases. Germline loops: CDR1 LNHNV, CDR2 YYDKDF (reference sequence). CDR3 length: 18 amino acids. Complete variable domain (other parts from reference TRBV15 and TRBJ2-7): DAMVIQNPRYQVTQFGKPVTLSCSQTLNHNVMYWYQQKSSQAPKLLFHYYDKDFNNEADTPDNFQSRRPNTSFCFLDIRSPGLGDTAMYLCATSRGSSGRILLREQYFGPGTRLTVT.

This clone was seen more than once but under ten times. The V gene is TRBV10-2, the J gene TRBJ1-5; D ambiguous. The V gene lost 4 bases and the J gene lost 4 bases, with 11 bases spanning the gap. CDR1 and CDR2 (germline): WSHSY, SAAADI. The CDR3 totals 14 residues. In DNA, the CDR3 is TGCGCCAGCAGTGGCAGCGAGGCGAATCAGCCCCAGCATTTT. Protein: CASSGSEANQPQHF.

The chain is built from TRBV11-3 and TRBJ2-1; 9 nucleotides match TRBD2. The CDR3 runs to 18 residues. The V gene end was trimmed by 1 base and the J gene end by 8 bases; junction bases not matched to a gene: 15. Germline V gene lookup returns CDR1 SGHNT and CDR2 YENEEA. In nucleotides, the CDR3 is TGTGCCAGCAGCTTAGGCAGCGGGAGGCCAGGGAGGTTACATGAGCAGTTCTTC. Amino acid sequence: CASSLGSGRPGRLHEQFF.

CDR3 protein: CASRETSGRVKTQYF. In nucleotides, the CDR3 is TGTGCCAGCAGGGAGACTAGCGGGAGGGTAAAGACCCAGTACTTC. V is TRBV2 and J is TRBJ2-5; TRBD2 matches 14 bases. The CDR3 is 15 residues long. The germline V gene encodes CDR1 SNHLY and CDR2 FYNNEI. The V and J ends lost 6 bases and 6 bases, in that order; junction bases with no gene match: 6.

The chain employs TRBV28 and TRBJ1-2; the match to TRBD1 covers 7 bases. Germline trimming cut 2 bases from V and 6 bases from J; bases unmatched to any gene: 15. Germline CDR1 reads MDHEN; CDR2 reads SYDVKM. This CDR3 is built from 17 residues. CDR3 in amino acids: CASSLGGDSVWGNGYTF. CDR3 nucleotides: TGTGCCAGCAGTTTAGGTGGGGACAGCGTATGGGGGAATGGCTACACCTTC.

V is TRBV19 and J is TRBJ2-7; 7 bases match TRBD1. The V gene end was trimmed by 11 bases and the J gene end by 4 bases; junction bases not matched to a gene: 14. The CDR3 runs to 14 residues. CDR1 is LNHDA and CDR2 is SQIVND in the germline V gene (reference sequence). The CDR3 sequence: CAASGDRGAYEQYF. Here the CDR3 DNA reads TGTGCCGCCTCCGGGGACAGAGGGGCTTACGAGCAGTACTTC. The whole variable domain, remainder taken from reference TRBV19 and TRBJ2-7, is DGGITQSPKYLFRKEGQNVTLSCEQNLNHDAMYWYRQDPGQGLRLIYYSQIVNDFQKGDIAEGYSVSREKKESFPLTVTSAQKNPTAFYLCAASGDRGAYEQYFGPGTRLTVT.

This clone showed up just a few times. J is TRBJ2-7 and V is TRBV7-9, with a possible D match to TRBD1 (6 bases). Germline-derived CDR1 and CDR2 are SEHNR and FQNEAQ (reference sequence). The CDR3 contains 12 residues. Trimming stripped 5 bases from V and 4 bases from J, with 9 bases between. This CDR3 reads CASSEQGYEQYF. Here the CDR3 DNA reads TGTGCCAGCAGCGAACAGGGATACGAGCAGTACTTC.

The chain combines TRBV9 with TRBJ2-1, with D unclear. Germline V CDR1 and CDR2: SGDLS, YYNGEE. V lost 1 base to trimming and J lost 15 bases, with 20 bases between them. This CDR3 has 14 residues. The CDR3 nucleotides read TGTGCCAGCAGCGTAACCGACTCAATTTCGGCCCCGTTCTTC. The encoded protein is CASSVTDSISAPFF.

V gene TRBV7-3 combines with J gene TRBJ1-2; TRBD1 is a possible D gene (6 bases). The CDR3 covers 13 residues. Germline CDR1 and CDR2: SGHTA and FQGTGA. Trimming cost V 4 bases and J 6 bases, with 12 bases left between them. The CDR3 loop reads CASSSRGLNGYTF. The CDR3 DNA is TGTGCCAGCAGCTCCCGGGGGCTGAATGGCTACACCTTC.

The chain combines TRBV5-1 with TRBJ1-1; D not certain. Germline V gene lookup returns CDR1 SGHRS and CDR2 YFSETQ. V gave up 4 bases and J gave up 1 base, with 11 bases separating them. CDR3 size: 14 residues. The CDR3 DNA sequence: TGCGCCAGCAGCACTTCGGTCGGGAACACTGAAGCTTTCTTT. Translation: CASSTSVGNTEAFF.

This clone showed up just once. The chain carries TRBV6-6 and TRBJ2-7; 8 bases are shared with TRBD2. Trimming at V came to 5 bases and at J to 0 bases, leaving 6 bases not matched to a gene. CDR3 length: 15 amino acids. CDR1 MNHNY and CDR2 SVGAGI come from the germline V gene (reference sequence). The CDR3 nucleotides are TGTGCCAGCAGTAGACTAGCGCCCAGCTCCTACGAGCAGTACTTC. It encodes CASSRLAPSSYEQYF.

The gene calls are TRBV2 and TRBJ1-3; D gene unclear. This CDR3 comprises 13 residues. The germline gives CDR1 SNHLY, CDR2 FYNNEI. The V gene lost 3 bases and the J gene lost 0 bases, with 3 bases spanning the gap. CDR3 coding DNA: TGTGCCAGCAGTGACCTCTCTGGAAACACCATATATTTT. Protein product: CASSDLSGNTIYF.

J is TRBJ2-1 and V is TRBV28; D not certain. With 4 bases removed from V and 8 bases from J, the gap between germline ends came to 12 bases. In germline, CDR1 is MDHEN, CDR2 SYDVKM. There are 13 residues in the CDR3. DNA for the CDR3: TGTGCCAGCAGTTCCGCTAGATCCTATGAGCAGTTCTTC. It translates to CASSSARSYEQFF. The full variable domain, its missing parts supplied by reference TRBV28 and TRBJ2-1, is DVKVTQSSRYLVKRTGEKVFLECVQDMDHENMFWYRQDPGLGLRLIYFSYDVKMKEKGDIPEGYSVSREKKERFSLILESASTNQTSMYLCASSSARSYEQFFGPGTRLTVL.

This clone was seen once. This rearrangement joins TRBV28 to TRBJ2-7; possibly TRBD1 or TRBD2 for D (5 bases each). V dropped 5 bases and J dropped 7 bases, with 15 bases sitting between them. CDR1 is MDHEN and CDR2 is SYDVKM in the germline V gene. This CDR3 has 13 residues. The CDR3 protein is CASSPTGTREQYF. The CDR3 coding sequence is TGTGCCAGCAGTCCTACGGGGACGCGGGAGCAGTACTTC.

The V gene is TRBV19, the J gene TRBJ1-5, with TRBD1 matching 7 bases. Looked up from germline, CDR1 is LNHDA and CDR2 is SQIVND (reference sequence). This CDR3 has 16 amino acids. With V trimmed by 5 bases and J by 4 bases, 11 bases remained unmatched. This CDR3 reads CASSFIPGQQNQPQHF. The CDR3 DNA sequence: TGTGCCAGTAGTTTTATCCCGGGACAGCAAAATCAGCCCCAGCATTTT.

This chain uses TRBV5-4 with TRBJ2-3, with 9 positions matching TRBD1. In germline, CDR1 is SGHNT, CDR2 YYREEE (reference sequence). The CDR3 spans 15 residues. The ends lost 4 bases at V and 2 bases at J; junction bases unmatched: 5. DNA of the CDR3: TGTGCCAGCAGCCTCGGGACAGGGCCCACAGATACGCAGTATTTT. It codes for CASSLGTGPTDTQYF.

V gene TRBV2 combines with J gene TRBJ2-5; 9 nucleotides match TRBD1. The end of the DNA aligns better with TRBJ2-7, so the J call may be wrong. Germline CDR1 SNHLY, CDR2 FYNNEI. The CDR3 is made up of 15 amino acids. The CDR3 sequence is CASSVPGQGSYEQYF. In DNA, the CDR3 is TGTGCCAGCAGCGTACCGGGACAGGGAAGCTACGAGCAGTACTTC.

This clone was picked up a small number of times. This sequence joins TRBV28 and TRBJ1-1; D gene uncertain. The CDR3 has 12 amino acids. V dropped 8 bases and J dropped 5 bases, with 12 bases sitting between them. Germline CDR1 MDHEN, CDR2 SYDVKM. The CDR3 loop is CASGLRRTEAFF. CDR3 sequence (DNA): TGTGCCAGCGGTCTGAGAAGGACTGAAGCTTTCTTT.

This chain uses TRBV18 with TRBJ1-2; 7 positions agree with TRBD1. The CDR3 covers 13 residues. With 5 bases clipped from V and 4 bases from J, the junction kept 4 bases outside the gene matches. Germline CDR1 and CDR2: KGHSH and LQKENI. CDR3 in DNA: TGTGCCAGCTCATCTCGGACAGGCTATGGCTACACCTTC. Translating gives CASSSRTGYGYTF.

The rearrangement uses TRBV11-1 and TRBJ2-7, with 7 bases that match TRBD2. V shed 7 bases and J 4 bases; nucleotides not matched to a gene: 10. This CDR3 is 14 amino acids long. The germline gives CDR1 SGHAT, CDR2 FQDESV (reference sequence). CDR3 region: CASTKAGISYEQYF. The CDR3 region has the DNA TGTGCCAGCACAAAAGCGGGGATATCTTACGAGCAGTACTTC. The full variable domain, its missing parts supplied by reference TRBV11-1 and TRBJ2-7, is EAEVAQSPRYKITEKSQAVAFWCDPISGHATLYWYRQILGQGPELLVQFQDESVVDDSQLPKDRFSAERLKGVDSTLKIQPAELGDSAMYLCASTKAGISYEQYFGPGTRLTVT.

This chain uses TRBV7-3 with TRBJ2-3; perhaps TRBD2 as D (6 bases). Germline CDR1 SGHTA, CDR2 FQGTGA. CDR3 size: 15 residues. V shed 1 base and J shed 2 bases, with 10 bases lying between them. CDR3 loop: CASSLRGDLTDTQYF. The CDR3 DNA is TGTGCCAGCAGCTTAAGGGGGGATCTCACAGATACGCAGTATTTT.

The genes are TRBV7-3 and TRBJ2-5; the match to TRBD2 covers 7 bases. V lost 1 base, J lost 5 bases, and 4 bases stayed unmatched. Germline V gene lookup returns CDR1 SGHTA and CDR2 FQGTGA. The CDR3 length is 14 residues. The CDR3 DNA reads TGTGCCAGCAGCTTAAACGGGAGGCGGGAGACCCAGTACTTC. It codes for CASSLNGRRETQYF.

The gene calls are TRBV10-3 and TRBJ2-2; 8 bases fit TRBD1. Germline CDR1 and CDR2: ENHRY and SYGVKD. J was trimmed by 4 bases and V by 6 bases; bases with no gene match: 7. The CDR3 length is 15 residues. The CDR3 sequence: CAISQGQGGTGELFF. The DNA for the CDR3 is TGTGCCATCAGCCAAGGACAGGGCGGCACCGGGGAGCTGTTTTTT.